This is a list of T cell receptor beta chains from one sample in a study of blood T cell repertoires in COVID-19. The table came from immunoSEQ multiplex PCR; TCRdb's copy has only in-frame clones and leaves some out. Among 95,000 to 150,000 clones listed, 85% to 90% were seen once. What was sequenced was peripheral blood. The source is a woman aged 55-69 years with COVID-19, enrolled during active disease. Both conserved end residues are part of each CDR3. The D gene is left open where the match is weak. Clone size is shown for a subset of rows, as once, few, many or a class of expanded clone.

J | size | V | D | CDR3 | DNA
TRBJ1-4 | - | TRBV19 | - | CASSIDPGAIEKLFF | TGTGCCAGTAGTATAGACCCAGGGGCCATTGAAAAACTGTTTTTT
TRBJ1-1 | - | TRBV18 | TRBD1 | CASSPRQGAANTEAFF | TGTGCCAGCTCACCGCGGCAGGGGGCTGCGAACACTGAAGCTTTCTTT
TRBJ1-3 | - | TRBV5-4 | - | CASSLGTPSGNTIYF | TGTGCCAGCAGCTTGGGGACACCCTCTGGAAACACCATATATTTT
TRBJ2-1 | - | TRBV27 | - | CASRQGGNNEQFF | TGTGCCAGCAGGCAGGGGGGTAACAATGAGCAGTTCTTC
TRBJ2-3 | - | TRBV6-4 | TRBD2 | CASSDKRGGTQYF | TGTGCCAGCAGTGACAAGCGGGGGGGTACGCAGTATTTT
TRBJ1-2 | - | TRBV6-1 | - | CASSESGRVGYTF | TGTGCCAGCAGTGAAAGTGGCAGGGTTGGCTACACCTTC
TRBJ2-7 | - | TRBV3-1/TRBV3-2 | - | CASSQDRGGSEQYF | TGTGCCAGCAGCCAAGATAGAGGGGGATCGGAGCAGTACTTC
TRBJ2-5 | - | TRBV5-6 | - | CASSLGVPGGTQYF | TGTGCCAGCAGCTTGGGGGTTCCAGGTGGGACCCAGTACTTC
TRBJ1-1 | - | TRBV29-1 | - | CSCRTSGTEAFF | TGCAGCTGTCGGACGTCGGGGACTGAAGCTTTCTTT
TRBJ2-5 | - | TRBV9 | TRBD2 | CASSGASGGGGETQYF | TGTGCCAGCAGTGGGGCTAGCGGGGGCGGAGGAGAGACCCAGTACTTC
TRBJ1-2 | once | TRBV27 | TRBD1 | CASSSQGGIGYTF | TGTGCCAGCAGTTCACAGGGGGGTATAGGCTACACCTTC
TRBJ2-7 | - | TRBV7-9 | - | CASSLAGSSEQYF | TGTGCCAGCAGCTTGGCGGGTTCCAGCGAGCAGTACTTC
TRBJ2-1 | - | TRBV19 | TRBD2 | CASSDRLAPYNEQFF | TGTGCCAGTTCCGACAGACTAGCGCCATACAATGAGCAGTTCTTC
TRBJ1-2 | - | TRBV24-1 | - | CATSDFYRWNYGYTF | TGTGCCACCAGTGATTTTTACAGGTGGAACTATGGCTACACCTTC
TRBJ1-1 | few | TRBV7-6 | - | CASSPGGNQRNTEAFF | TGTGCCAGCAGCCCCGGAGGGAACCAGCGGAACACTGAAGCTTTCTTT
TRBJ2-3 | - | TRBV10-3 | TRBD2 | CAISELGLAGDLTDTQYF | TGTGCCATCAGTGAGCTCGGACTAGCGGGGGATCTCACAGATACGCAGTATTTT
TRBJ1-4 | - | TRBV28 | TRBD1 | CASSLYWQGEEKLFF | TGTGCCAGCAGTTTATATTGGCAGGGGGAAGAAAAACTGTTTTTT
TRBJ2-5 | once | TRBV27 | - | CASSLYAESKTQYF | TGTGCCAGCAGTCTATACGCGGAGTCGAAGACCCAGTACTTC
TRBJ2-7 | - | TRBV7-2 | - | CASSSVSSYEQYF | TGTGCCAGCAGCTCGGTGAGCTCCTACGAGCAGTACTTC
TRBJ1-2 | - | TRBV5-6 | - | CASSPLGGKGGYTF | TGTGCCAGCAGCCCCCTGGGGGGAAAAGGTGGCTACACCTTC
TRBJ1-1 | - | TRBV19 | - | CASSPGQGNWRNTEAFF | TGTGCCAGTTCCCCCGGGCAGGGTAACTGGAGGAACACTGAAGCTTTCTTT
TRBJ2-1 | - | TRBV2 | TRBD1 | CASTPSSGRGRVYEQFF | TGTGCCAGCACCCCATCGTCGGGCAGGGGGCGGGTTTATGAGCAGTTCTTC
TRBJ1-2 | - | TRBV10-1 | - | CASTDGTLTRGYTF | TGCGCCAGCACAGACGGGACACTGACGAGAGGCTACACCTTC
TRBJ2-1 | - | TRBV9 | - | CASSVMLGSFQFF | TGTGCCAGCAGCGTAATGCTAGGATCCTTTCAGTTCTTC
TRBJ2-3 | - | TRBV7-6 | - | CASSLGQNTDTQYF | TGTGCCAGCAGCTTAGGACAGAACACAGATACGCAGTATTTT
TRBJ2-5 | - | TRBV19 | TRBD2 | CASSTGTSGGYPQETQYF | TGTGCCAGTAGTACCGGGACTAGCGGGGGGTACCCACAAGAGACCCAGTACTTC
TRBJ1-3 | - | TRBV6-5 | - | CASSYDWGGSGNTIYF | TGTGCCAGCAGTTACGACTGGGGGGGCTCTGGAAACACCATATATTTT
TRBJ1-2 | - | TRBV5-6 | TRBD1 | CASSLGGQGGYGYTF | TGTGCCAGCAGCTTGGGGGGACAGGGTGGCTATGGCTACACCTTC
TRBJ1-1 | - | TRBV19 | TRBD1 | CASSTGGGGTEAFF | TGTGCCAGTAGTACAGGGGGCGGTGGCACTGAAGCTTTCTTT
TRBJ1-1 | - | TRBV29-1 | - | CSIPFRGTEAFF | TGCAGCATACCATTCCGGGGCACTGAAGCTTTCTTT
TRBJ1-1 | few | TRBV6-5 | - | CASRGQQGSEAFF | TGTGCCAGCAGGGGTCAACAGGGTTCCGAAGCTTTCTTT
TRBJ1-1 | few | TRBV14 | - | CASSQILGMGTEAFF | TGTGCCAGCAGCCAAATCCTCGGGATGGGAACTGAAGCTTTCTTT
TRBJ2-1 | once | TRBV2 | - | CASNLQGNEQFF | TGTGCCAGCAACCTACAGGGCAATGAGCAGTTCTTC
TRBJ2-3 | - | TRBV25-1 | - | CASSRGAADTQYF | TGTGCCAGCAGCCGGGGGGCGGCAGATACGCAGTATTTT
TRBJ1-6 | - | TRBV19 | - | CASNAGSRDNSPLHF | TGTGCCAGTAATGCAGGGTCGAGAGATAATTCACCCCTCCACTTT
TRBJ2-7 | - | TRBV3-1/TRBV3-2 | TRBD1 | CASSERTGIFYEQYF | TGTGCCAGCAGCGAGCGGACAGGAATATTTTACGAGCAGTACTTC
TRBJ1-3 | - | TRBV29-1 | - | CSVGVQGGNTIYF | TGCAGCGTCGGCGTTCAGGGGGGAAACACCATATATTTT
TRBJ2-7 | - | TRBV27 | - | CASSLRISGSYEQYF | TGTGCCAGCAGTTTAAGGATATCGGGGTCCTACGAGCAGTACTTC
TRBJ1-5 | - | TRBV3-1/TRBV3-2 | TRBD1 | CASSGTGNQPQHF | TGTGCCAGCAGCGGGACAGGCAATCAGCCCCAGCATTTT
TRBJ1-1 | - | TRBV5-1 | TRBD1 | CASSLGDRETEAFF | TGCGCCAGCAGCTTGGGTGACAGGGAAACTGAAGCTTTCTTT
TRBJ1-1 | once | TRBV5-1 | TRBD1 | CASSEVGQGANTEAFF | TGCGCCAGCAGCGAGGTGGGACAGGGGGCGAACACTGAAGCTTTCTTT
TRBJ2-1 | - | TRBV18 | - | CASSFGEDNEQFF | TGTGCCAGCTCATTCGGGGAAGACAATGAGCAGTTCTTC
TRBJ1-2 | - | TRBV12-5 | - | CASGLVVAVGAGYGYTF | TGTGCTAGTGGTTTGGTAGTGGCGGTGGGGGCGGGTTATGGCTACACCTTC